The 19 T cell receptor beta chains in this list originate from one sample, sequenced in a study of blood T cell repertoires in COVID-19. Profiling relied on immunoSEQ multiplex PCR, and the TCRdb table lists in-frame clones only, not all of them. The sample includes hundreds of thousands of clones, under 90% seen only once; the top ten take approximately 1.7%. Sequenced input: PBMCs or T cells enriched from blood (not recorded which). The receptor source for this set is a man between 35 and 55 years old who had recovered from COVID-19.

CDR3 protein: CASSGQVNEQYF. Written as DNA, the CDR3 is TGTGCCAGCAGCGGACAGGTTAACGAGCAGTACTTC. V usage is TRBV12-3 or TRBV12-4 and J usage is TRBJ2-7, with TRBD1 identical over 7 bases. Trimming removed 6 bases from V and 5 bases from J; junction bases left unmatched: 4. The CDR3 runs 12 residues.

The V gene is TRBV4-2, the J gene TRBJ1-3, with a possible D match to TRBD1 (5 bases). V was pared by 0 bases and J by 4 bases, with 13 bases between. This CDR3 region has 16 residues. CDR1 is LGHNA and CDR2 is YNFKEQ in the germline V gene. The CDR3 loop reads CASSQEHRQTGNTIYF. CDR3 DNA sequence: TGTGCCAGCAGCCAAGAACACAGGCAGACAGGAAACACCATATATTTT.

The chain uses TRBV7-9 and TRBJ1-1, with D possibly being TRBD1 (6 bases). CDR1 and CDR2 from the germline V gene are SEHNR and FQNEAQ (reference sequence). Trimming stripped 7 bases from V and 6 bases from J, with 24 bases between. The CDR3 covers 16 residues. The CDR3 here is CASIQGRIGGFAEAFF. In DNA, the CDR3 is TGTGCCAGCATCCAAGGACGGATAGGGGGATTCGCTGAAGCTTTCTTT.

The J gene is TRBJ1-1, the V gene TRBV6-4, with D unresolved. The CDR3 has 13 residues. Trimming took 6 bases from V and 5 from J, leaving 13 bases between them. Germline CDR1 and CDR2: MRHNA and SNTAGT. CDR3 region: CASSIQERTEAFF. The CDR3 region has the DNA TGTGCCAGCAGCATTCAAGAGCGGACTGAAGCTTTCTTT.

This clone showed up many times. CDR3 amino acids: CASRTVGRGNDYGYTF. CDR3 nucleotides: TGTGCCAGCAGAACCGTTGGGCGGGGGAATGACTATGGCTACACCTTC. The rearrangement uses TRBV28 and TRBJ1-2, with a possible D match to TRBD1 (5 bases). CDR1 and CDR2 from the germline V gene are MDHEN and SYDVKM. V was clipped by 6 bases and J by 3 bases, with 20 bases between them. This CDR3 is built from 16 residues.

The chain couples TRBV3-1 (or the pseudogene TRBV3-2) to TRBJ2-5; D is uncertain. V lost 6 bases and J 2 bases, leaving 19 bases between the germline ends. The CDR3 length is 16 residues. Germline loops: CDR1 LGHDT, CDR2 YNNKEL (reference sequence). The CDR3 protein is CASSPIITELQETQYF. CDR3 bases: TGTGCCAGCAGTCCAATAATAACAGAGCTACAAGAGACCCAGTACTTC.

The chain couples TRBV12-3 or TRBV12-4 to TRBJ1-1; 7 nucleotides align to TRBD1. V lost 5 bases and J lost 8; bases outside the gene matches: 8. The CDR3 runs to 13 residues. CDR3: CASSIRQGSEAFF. Written as DNA, the CDR3 is TGTGCCAGCAGTATAAGACAGGGATCGGAAGCTTTCTTT.

This chain uses TRBV27 with TRBJ2-2, with D possibly matching TRBD2 (6 bases). V was cut by 7 bases and J by 4 bases, with 16 bases left in between. The CDR3 covers 15 residues. Germline V gene sequence: CDR1 MNHEY, CDR2 SMNVEV (reference sequence). CDR3 residues: CASTPGGSITGELFF. CDR3 nucleotides: TGTGCCAGCACCCCTGGAGGGTCTATCACCGGGGAGCTGTTTTTT.

V and J are TRBV6-2 or TRBV6-3 and TRBJ1-2; TRBD1 might be the D (6 bases). The germline CDR1 and CDR2 sequences are MNHEY and SVGEGT. V gave up 3 bases and J gave up 4 bases, with 9 bases separating them. The CDR3 runs 13 residues. This CDR3 is CASSYGQRYGYTF. The DNA for the CDR3 is TGTGCCAGCAGTTATGGACAGCGCTATGGCTACACCTTC.

As DNA, the CDR3 is TGTGCCAGTAGTTCTATTCCAGGGGCTCGGGGTAGGAATGAGCAGTTCTTC. Its translation is CASSSIPGARGRNEQFF. This chain connects TRBV19 to TRBJ2-1; perhaps TRBD1 as D (6 bases). Trimming pared 5 bases from V and 7 bases from J, leaving 24 bases between. Germline lookup yields CDR1 LNHDA and CDR2 SQIVND (reference sequence). The CDR3 loop spans 17 amino acids.

This clone came up a few times. CDR3 sequence (DNA): TGTGCCAGCAGTTACAACGGACAGGACGGCTATGGCTACACCTTC. Protein: CASSYNGQDGYGYTF. The V call is TRBV6-5, the J call TRBJ1-2; 7 bases align to TRBD1. Germline CDR1 MNHEY, CDR2 SVGAGI. V lost 2 bases and J lost 4; bases outside the gene matches: 7. The CDR3 totals 15 residues.

The J gene is TRBJ2-7, the V gene TRBV13; 12 bases fit TRBD2. V shed 0 bases and J 0 bases; nucleotides not matched to a gene: 3. There are 17 residues in the CDR3. Germline assignment: CDR1 PRHDT and CDR2 FYEKMQ (reference sequence). The CDR3 DNA reads as TGTGCCAGCAGCTTAGGGCTAGCGGGAGGGCCCTCCTACGAGCAGTACTTC. This translates into CASSLGLAGGPSYEQYF. Complete variable domain (other parts from reference TRBV13 and TRBJ2-7): AAGVIQSPRHLIKEKRETATLKCYPIPRHDTVYWYQQGPGQDPQFLISFYEKMQSDKGSIPDRFSAQQFSDYHSELNMSSLELGDSALYFCASSLGLAGGPSYEQYFGPGTRLTVT.

The chain couples TRBV7-2 to TRBJ2-5; D might be TRBD2 (5 bases). CDR1 is SGHTA and CDR2 is FQGNSA in the germline V gene. The CDR3 runs to 14 residues. The ends were cut back, 1 base at V and 9 bases at J, with 15 bases in the middle. CDR3 amino acids: CASSLEPDFLPQYF. The CDR3 DNA is TGTGCCAGCAGCTTAGAGCCGGACTTTTTACCCCAGTACTTC.

The genes are TRBV19 and TRBJ1-5; a weak D match, TRBD1 (5 bases). The CDR3 spans 14 residues. The V and J ends lost 7 bases and 0 bases respectively, with 10 bases between them. Germline V lookup: CDR1 LNHDA, CDR2 SQIVND (reference sequence). The CDR3 protein is CASNPGLSNQPQHF. The DNA for the CDR3 is TGTGCCAGTAATCCAGGGCTTAGCAATCAGCCCCAGCATTTT.

The chain is built from TRBV18 and TRBJ1-3; TRBD1 matches at 7 bases. The CDR3 sequence is 16 residues long. J lost 4 bases, V lost 6 bases, and 12 bases had no gene match. Per germline, CDR1 KGHSH and CDR2 LQKENI. This CDR3 is CASSSMDTGDGNTIYF. In nucleotides, the CDR3 is TGTGCCAGCTCTAGCATGGACACAGGGGACGGAAACACCATATATTTT.

The V gene is TRBV5-4, the J gene TRBJ1-1, with D hard to call. Germline CDR1 and CDR2: SGHNT and YYREEE (reference sequence). Trimming shortened V by 4 bases and J by 11 bases, and 15 bases separated the two germline ends. This CDR3 is 12 amino acids long. In DNA, the CDR3 is TGTGCCAGCAGCAACAGTCAGACAAGGGCTTTCTTT. Amino acids: CASSNSQTRAFF.

The chain links TRBV7-9 to TRBJ1-2; a weak D match, TRBD1 (5 bases). Germline values: CDR1 SEHNR, CDR2 FQNEAQ (reference sequence). This CDR3 contains 13 residues. Between the trimmed V and J ends, which lost 11 bases and 2 bases, there was a span of 15 bases. The CDR3 reads CAGARVGNYGYTF. DNA for the CDR3: TGTGCCGGGGCGAGAGTGGGCAACTATGGCTACACCTTC. Combining the CDR3 with reference TRBV7-9 and TRBJ1-2 gives the whole variable domain DTGVSQNPRHKITKRGQNVTFRCDPISEHNRLYWYRQTLGQGPEFLTYFQNEAQLEKSRLLSDRFSAERPKGSFSTLEIQRTEQGDSAMYLCAGARVGNYGYTFGSGTRLTVV.

The V gene is TRBV9, the J gene TRBJ2-1; D call uncertain. The germline V gene has CDR1 SGDLS and CDR2 YYNGEE. V gave up 4 bases and J gave up 5 bases, with 4 bases separating them. The CDR3 is 11 amino acids. CDR3 in amino acids: CASSPNNEQFF. The CDR3 bases are TGTGCCAGCAGCCCCAACAATGAGCAGTTCTTC.

This clone was observed a handful of times. The chain links TRBV28 to TRBJ2-1; D is unclear. Germline values: CDR1 MDHEN, CDR2 SYDVKM. The V gene lost 1 base and the J gene lost 3 bases, with 4 bases spanning the gap. The CDR3 contains 13 residues. The chain's CDR3 is CASSLSLYNEQFF. The CDR3 region has the DNA TGTGCCAGCAGTTTATCCCTCTACAATGAGCAGTTCTTC.